The clone carrying this T cell receptor beta chain showed up just once. The Seattle patients joined while their infection was active and were tracked longitudinally afterward. This record comes from a study of blood T cell repertoires in COVID-19. Study summary: Samples came from the United States, Italy and Spain, spanning acute and convalescent COVID-19.

Original processing methods: Amplification of reference gene primers was used by the study to estimate nucleated cell counts. Sequencing used immunoSEQ multiplex PCR; TCRdb keeps in-frame clones, though not all of them. That table supplies the V and J calls and clone size; D and trimming were determined from the DNA. The data contain about 180,000 clones, roughly three quarters of them singletons. The length of the CDR3 is 13 residues. Per the germline V gene, CDR1 is LNHDA and CDR2 is SQIVND (reference sequence). Trimming left V 4 bases short and J 6 bases short, with 10 bases between. The chain employs TRBV19 and TRBJ2-1, with no clear D. Sequences were obtained from peripheral blood. This TCR derives from an elderly woman with COVID-19, enrolled during active disease. In nucleotides, the CDR3 is TGTGCCAGTAGTACCCTAGTAGGCAATGAGCAGTTCTTC. It specifies CASSTLVGNEQFF.